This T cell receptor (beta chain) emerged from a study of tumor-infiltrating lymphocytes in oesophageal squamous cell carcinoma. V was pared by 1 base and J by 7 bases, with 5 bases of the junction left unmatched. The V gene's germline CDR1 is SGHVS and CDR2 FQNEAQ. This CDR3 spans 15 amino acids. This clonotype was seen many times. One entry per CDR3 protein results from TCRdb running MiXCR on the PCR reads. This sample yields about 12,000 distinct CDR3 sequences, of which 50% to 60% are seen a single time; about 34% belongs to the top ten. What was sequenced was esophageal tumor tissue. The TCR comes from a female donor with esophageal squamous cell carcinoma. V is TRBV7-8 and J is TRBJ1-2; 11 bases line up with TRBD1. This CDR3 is CASSLDGQGAGGYTF. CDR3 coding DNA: TGTGCCAGCAGCTTAGACGGACAGGGGGCAGGTGGCTACACCTTC.